These 3 T cell receptor beta chains were all obtained from the same sample, sequenced in a study of cytomegalovirus exposure and HLA in healthy donors. Assay: immunoSEQ multiplex PCR; the TCRdb copy retains only in-frame clones and omits some. The profile covers some 160,000 clones, with around nine tenths appearing a single time and 2.5% to 3% taken by the ten largest. The material sequenced was PBMCs. The receptors originated from a man younger than 30 in good health and CMV-seronegative.

V is TRBV29-1 and J is TRBJ2-1; D is possibly TRBD2 (5 bases). V was trimmed by 4 bases and J by 7 bases, leaving 8 bases between them. The CDR3 has 11 amino acids. Germline values: CDR1 SQVTM, CDR2 ANQGSEA. The chain's CDR3 is CSVAGVNEQFF. In DNA form, the CDR3 reads TGCAGCGTTGCCGGGGTTAATGAGCAGTTCTTC.

The CDR3 protein is CASRSGSDTDTQYF. In DNA form, the CDR3 reads TGTGCCAGCAGGAGCGGGAGTGACACAGATACGCAGTATTTT. The V gene is TRBV27, the J gene TRBJ2-3; TRBD2 matches at 8 bases. CDR1 is MNHEY and CDR2 is SMNVEV in the germline V gene (reference sequence). Trimming cost V 6 bases and J 2 bases; bases outside gene matches: 4. The CDR3 has 14 amino acids.

The J gene is TRBJ2-1, the V gene TRBV19; possible D gene TRBD1, 6 bases. The CDR3 loop spans 16 amino acids. Trimming took off 4 bases at V and 0 bases at J, with 13 bases between the two ends. From germline, CDR1 is LNHDA and CDR2 SQIVND (reference sequence). The CDR3 DNA reads as TGTGCCAGTAGTAAAAACAGGGCCCTCTCCTACAATGAGCAGTTCTTC. This translates into CASSKNRALSYNEQFF.